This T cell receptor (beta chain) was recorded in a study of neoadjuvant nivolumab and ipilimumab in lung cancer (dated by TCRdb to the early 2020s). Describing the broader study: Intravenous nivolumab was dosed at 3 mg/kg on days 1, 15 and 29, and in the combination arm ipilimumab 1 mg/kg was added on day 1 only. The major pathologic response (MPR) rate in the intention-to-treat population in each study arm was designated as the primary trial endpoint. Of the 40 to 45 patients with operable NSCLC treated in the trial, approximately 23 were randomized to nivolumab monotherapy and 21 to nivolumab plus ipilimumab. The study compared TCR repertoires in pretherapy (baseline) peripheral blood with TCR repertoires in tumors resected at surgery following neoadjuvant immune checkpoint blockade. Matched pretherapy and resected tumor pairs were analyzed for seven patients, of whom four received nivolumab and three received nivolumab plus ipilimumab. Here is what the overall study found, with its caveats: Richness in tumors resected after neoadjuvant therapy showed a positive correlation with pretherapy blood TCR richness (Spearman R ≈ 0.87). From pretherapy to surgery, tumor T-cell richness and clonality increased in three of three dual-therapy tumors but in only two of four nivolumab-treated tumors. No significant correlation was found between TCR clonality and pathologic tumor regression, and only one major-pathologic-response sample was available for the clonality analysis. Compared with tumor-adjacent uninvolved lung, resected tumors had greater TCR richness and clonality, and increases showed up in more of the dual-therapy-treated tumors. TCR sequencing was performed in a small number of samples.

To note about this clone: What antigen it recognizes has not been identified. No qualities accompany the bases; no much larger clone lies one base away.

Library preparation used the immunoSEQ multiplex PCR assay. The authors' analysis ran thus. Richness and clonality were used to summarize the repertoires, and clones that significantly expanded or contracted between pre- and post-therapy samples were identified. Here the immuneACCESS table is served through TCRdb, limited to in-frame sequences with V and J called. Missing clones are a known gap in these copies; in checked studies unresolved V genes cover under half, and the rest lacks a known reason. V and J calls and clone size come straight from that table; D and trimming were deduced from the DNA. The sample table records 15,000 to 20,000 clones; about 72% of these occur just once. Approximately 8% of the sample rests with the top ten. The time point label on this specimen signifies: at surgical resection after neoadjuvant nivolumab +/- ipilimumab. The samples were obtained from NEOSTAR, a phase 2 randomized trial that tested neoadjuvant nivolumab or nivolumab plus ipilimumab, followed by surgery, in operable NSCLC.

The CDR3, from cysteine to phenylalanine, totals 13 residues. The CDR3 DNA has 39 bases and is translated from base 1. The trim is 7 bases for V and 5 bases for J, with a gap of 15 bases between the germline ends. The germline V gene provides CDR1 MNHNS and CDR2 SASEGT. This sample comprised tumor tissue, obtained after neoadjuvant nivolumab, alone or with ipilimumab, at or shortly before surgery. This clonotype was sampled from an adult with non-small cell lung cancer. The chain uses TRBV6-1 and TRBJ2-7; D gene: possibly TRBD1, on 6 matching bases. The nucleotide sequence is TGTGCCAGCATTTACAGGGTGGCCCACGAGCAGTACTTC. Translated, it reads CASIYRVAHEQYF.